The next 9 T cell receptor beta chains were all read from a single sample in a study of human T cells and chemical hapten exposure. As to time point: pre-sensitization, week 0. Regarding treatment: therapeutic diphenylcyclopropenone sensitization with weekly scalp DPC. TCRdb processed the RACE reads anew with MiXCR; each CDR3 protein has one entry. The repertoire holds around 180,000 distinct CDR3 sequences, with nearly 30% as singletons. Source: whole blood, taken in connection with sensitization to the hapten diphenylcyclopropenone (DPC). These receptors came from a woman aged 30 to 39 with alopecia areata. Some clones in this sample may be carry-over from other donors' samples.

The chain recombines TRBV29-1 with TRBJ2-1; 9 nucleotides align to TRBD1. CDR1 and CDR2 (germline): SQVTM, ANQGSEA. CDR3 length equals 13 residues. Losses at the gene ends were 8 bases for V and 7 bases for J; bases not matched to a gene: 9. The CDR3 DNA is TGCAGCTTAACCGGGACAGGGCGGAATGAGCAGTTCTTC. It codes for CSLTGTGRNEQFF.

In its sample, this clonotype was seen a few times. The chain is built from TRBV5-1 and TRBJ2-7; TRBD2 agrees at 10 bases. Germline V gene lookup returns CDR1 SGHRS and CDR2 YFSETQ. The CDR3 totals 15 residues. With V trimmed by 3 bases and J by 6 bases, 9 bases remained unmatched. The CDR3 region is CASSSGGLAGAEQYF. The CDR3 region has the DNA TGCGCCAGCAGCTCCGGGGGTCTAGCGGGAGCCGAGCAGTACTTC.

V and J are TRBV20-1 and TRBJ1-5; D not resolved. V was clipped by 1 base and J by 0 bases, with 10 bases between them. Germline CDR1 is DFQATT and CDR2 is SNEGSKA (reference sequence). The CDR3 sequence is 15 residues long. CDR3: CSARVNGYSNQPQHF. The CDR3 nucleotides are TGCAGTGCTAGAGTTAACGGCTATAGCAATCAGCCCCAGCATTTT.

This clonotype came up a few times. The CDR3 loop is CASSHLRDEQFF. The CDR3 nucleotides are TGTGCCAGCAGCCACCTACGGGATGAGCAGTTCTTC. The chain uses TRBV3-1 and TRBJ2-1; no firm D call. The CDR3 has 12 residues. The V gene's germline CDR1 is LGHDT and CDR2 YNNKEL (reference sequence). V dropped 3 bases and J dropped 8 bases, with 8 bases sitting between them.

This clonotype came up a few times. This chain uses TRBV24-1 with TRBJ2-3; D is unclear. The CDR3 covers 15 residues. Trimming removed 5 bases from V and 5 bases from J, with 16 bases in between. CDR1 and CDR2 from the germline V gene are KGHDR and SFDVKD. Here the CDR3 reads CATSAMALGLDTQYF. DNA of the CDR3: TGTGCCACCAGTGCCATGGCCCTGGGTTTAGATACGCAGTATTTT.

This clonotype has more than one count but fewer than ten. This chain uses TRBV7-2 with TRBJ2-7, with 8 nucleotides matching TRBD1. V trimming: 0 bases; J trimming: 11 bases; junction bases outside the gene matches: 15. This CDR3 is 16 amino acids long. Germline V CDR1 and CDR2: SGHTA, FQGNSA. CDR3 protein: CASSLAWAGQDSWEYF. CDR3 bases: TGTGCCAGCAGCTTAGCTTGGGCGGGACAGGACTCTTGGGAGTACTTC.

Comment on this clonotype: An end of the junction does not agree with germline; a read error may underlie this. Here the CDR3 DNA reads TGTGCCAGCAGCCAAGATCCGGGCCACCGTGCCTTC. Its protein product is CASSQDPGHRAF. The V call is TRBV4-2, the J call TRBJ2-1; D is unclear. Germline V gives CDR1 LGHNA, CDR2 YNFKEQ. The CDR3 length is 12 residues.

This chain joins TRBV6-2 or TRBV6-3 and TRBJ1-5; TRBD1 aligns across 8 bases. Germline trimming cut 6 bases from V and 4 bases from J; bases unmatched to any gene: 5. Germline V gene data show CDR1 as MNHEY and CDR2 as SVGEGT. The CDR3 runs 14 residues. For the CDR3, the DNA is TGTGCCAGCAGATCCACAGGGGGGAATCAGCCCCAGCATTTT. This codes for CASRSTGGNQPQHF.

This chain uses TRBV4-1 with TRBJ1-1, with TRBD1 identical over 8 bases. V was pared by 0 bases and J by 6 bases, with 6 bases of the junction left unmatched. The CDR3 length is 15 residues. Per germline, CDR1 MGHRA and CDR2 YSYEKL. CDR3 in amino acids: CASSQDRAGGPEAFF. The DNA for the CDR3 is TGCGCCAGCAGCCAAGATCGGGCAGGGGGCCCTGAAGCTTTCTTT.